The 10 T cell receptor beta chains given below trace back to one sample, sequenced in a study of control samples from healthy donors and cancer patients. The method was immunoSEQ multiplex PCR; TCRdb's version includes in-frame clones alone and lacks a portion of them. This table has about 28,000 clones, 79% appearing once. The specimen was PBMCs. The receptor set was obtained from a man in his 60s with head and neck cancer.

J is TRBJ1-2 and V is TRBV4-1; the D is unclear. Trimming took 1 base from V and 2 from J, leaving 11 bases between them. Germline CDR1 MGHRA, CDR2 YSYEKL. The CDR3 is made up of 15 amino acids. The CDR3 region has the DNA TGCGCCAGCAGCCAAGTACAAGACCTAAACTATGGCTACACCTTC. Protein: CASSQVQDLNYGYTF.

The genes are TRBV28 and TRBJ2-7; perhaps TRBD2 as D (5 bases). Germline V gives CDR1 MDHEN, CDR2 SYDVKM. The CDR3 is 13 amino acids. Between the trimmed V and J ends, which lost 5 bases and 9 bases, there was a span of 17 bases. The CDR3 DNA follows: TGTGCCAGCAGTACCGGGGAACTACGAGGGCAGTACTTC. Translation: CASSTGELRGQYF.

The chain recombines TRBV6-4 with TRBJ2-3; maybe TRBD1 (6 bases). The CDR3 is made up of 14 amino acids. Germline V gives CDR1 MRHNA, CDR2 SNTAGT. Trimming left V 7 bases short and J 4 bases short, with 15 bases between. The CDR3 reads CASKKQGASDTQYF. The CDR3 region has the DNA TGTGCCAGCAAAAAACAGGGTGCGTCAGATACGCAGTATTTT.

J is TRBJ2-2 and V is TRBV25-1; D ambiguous. Trimming removed 3 bases from V and 4 bases from J, with 18 bases in between. Germline V lookup: CDR1 MGHDK, CDR2 SYGVNS. CDR3 size: 17 residues. CDR3 loop: CASSESIQHESTGELFF. CDR3 nucleotides: TGTGCCAGCAGTGAGTCAATCCAACATGAATCCACCGGGGAGCTGTTTTTT. Full variable domain (outside the CDR3, taken from reference TRBV25-1 and TRBJ2-2): EADIYQTPRYLVIGTGKKITLECSQTMGHDKMYWYQQDPGMELHLIHYSYGVNSTEKGDLSSESTVSRIRTEHFPLTLESARPSHTSQYLCASSESIQHESTGELFFGEGSRLTVL.

This chain links TRBV11-2 with TRBJ1-4; 7 bases align to TRBD1. Germline trimming cut 5 bases from V and 7 bases from J; bases unmatched to any gene: 10. The CDR3 is 15 residues long. The germline V gene encodes CDR1 SGHAT and CDR2 FQNNGV. This CDR3 reads CASSREGQLGEKLFF. As DNA, the CDR3 is TGTGCCAGCAGCAGAGAGGGACAGTTAGGTGAAAAACTGTTTTTT.

The chain recombines TRBV30 with TRBJ1-1; D perhaps matches TRBD1 (6 bases). Germline CDR1 and CDR2: GTSNPN and SVGIG (reference sequence). This CDR3 spans 14 amino acids. V was trimmed by 4 bases and J by 5 bases, leaving 17 bases between them. The CDR3 sequence: CAWKREQGSTEAFF. CDR3 in DNA: TGTGCCTGGAAGAGAGAACAGGGCTCTACTGAAGCTTTCTTT.

The CDR3 region has the DNA TGCAGTGCGACTAGATCCTACGAGCAGTACTTC. Translation: CSATRSYEQYF. The chain carries TRBV20-1 and TRBJ2-7; maybe TRBD2 (6 bases). The CDR3 runs 11 residues. V lost 6 bases, J lost 1 base, and 7 bases lay in between. CDR1 and CDR2 from the germline V gene are DFQATT and SNEGSKA (reference sequence).

The V call is TRBV2, the J call TRBJ2-5; D call uncertain. This CDR3 comprises 14 residues. The ends were cut back, 6 bases at V and 1 base at J, with 12 bases in the middle. Germline V gene data show CDR1 as SNHLY and CDR2 as FYNNEI. The CDR3 reads CASSESTIQETQYF. In DNA, the CDR3 is TGTGCCAGCAGCGAATCTACAATCCAAGAGACCCAGTACTTC.

The chain couples TRBV18 to TRBJ1-5; D is ambiguous. The CDR3 is 13 residues long. The V and J ends lost 2 bases and 1 base respectively, with 3 bases between them. Germline-derived CDR1 and CDR2 are KGHSH and LQKENI. Here the CDR3 DNA reads TGTGCCAGCTCACCAGGAAGCAATCAGCCCCAGCATTTT. Protein: CASSPGSNQPQHF. The complete variable domain, with remaining parts taken from reference TRBV18 and TRBJ1-5, reads NAGVMQNPRHLVRRRGQEARLRCSPMKGHSHVYWYRQLPEEGLKFMVYLQKENIIDESGMPKERFSAEFPKEGPSILRIQQVVRGDSAAYFCASSPGSNQPQHFGDGTRLSIL.

The CDR3 sequence: CASSFGSSDTQYF. The CDR3 coding sequence is TGCGCCAGCAGCTTCGGGAGTTCAGATACGCAGTATTTT. The chain has TRBV5-1 and TRBJ2-3; tentatively, D is TRBD2 (6 bases). CDR3 size: 13 residues. Deletions cut 2 bases from V and 4 bases from J, with 8 bases between. Germline CDR1 reads SGHRS; CDR2 reads YFSETQ.